This T cell receptor beta chain was identified in a study of T-cell memory formation after mild COVID-19. Sample barcodes and UMIs were carried by the TCR alpha and TCR beta cDNA libraries that 5'RACE generated with constant-segment primers. Each CDR3 protein gets one entry after TCRdb re-called the 5' RACE reads with MiXCR. The table includes some 260,000 distinct CDR3 sequences, 16% detected once. Whole-study findings and limits: CD4+ contracting clones lay mainly in CM and EM, CD8+ ones in EMRA.

This clonotype was found a few times. What it binds is unknown. CDR3 length: 12 residues. J was trimmed by 6 bases and V by 6 bases; bases with no gene match: 4. From germline, CDR1 is DFQATT and CDR2 SNEGSKA (reference sequence). The chain joins TRBV20-1 to TRBJ2-3; 9 nucleotides line up with TRBD2. The receptor's source is a man between 18 and 35 years old who had mild COVID-19 (a few samples of this study predate the infection). Cell type and time point are not known. Specimen: PBMCs or a T cell subset sorted from them (not recorded which). The CDR3 here is CSARTSADTQYF. In nucleotides, the CDR3 is TGCAGTGCCCGGACTAGCGCGGATACGCAGTATTTT.